The 17 T cell receptor beta chains given below trace back to one sample, sequenced in a study of regulatory T cells in long-lasting Graves disease (dated by TCRdb to the early 2020s). Libraries were constructed by multiplex PCR. The sequencer was an Illumina HiSeq 4000. To build TCR beta libraries, CDR3 regions were amplified by Arm-PCR using iRepertoire HTBI primers. The raw public data were reprocessed by TCRdb itself: fastp quality trimming at Q25, MiXCR clonotype calling, in-frame beta chains only. Each record represents a unique CDR3 protein, reported with the most common genes and DNA among its rows. The sample yields fewer than 550,000 distinct CDR3 sequences; around 16% were counted once. Roughly 25% of the sample comes from the top ten. Explained via the paper, the time point label denotes: newly diagnosed GD, antithyroid drugs for less than 3 months. For both TCR sequencing and RNA sequencing, RNA was extracted from PBMCs using TRIzol.

The data also belong to a second study, concerning T cells in Graves' hyperthyroidism and ophthalmopathy.

The material was peripheral blood mononuclear cells (PBMCs), obtained at new diagnosis, from a patient treated with antithyroid drugs. Receptors were obtained from a woman aged 40-65 years with Graves disease. Donor details come from another sample of the same person, matched by shared clones.

This clonotype was recorded many times. The chain carries TRBV12-3 or TRBV12-4 and TRBJ2-4; possibly TRBD1 for D (5 bases). Trimming shortened V by 6 bases and J by 7 bases, and 13 bases separated the two germline ends. The CDR3 spans 13 residues. The CDR3 DNA is TGTGCCAGCAGCCCCCCAGGGTCCAACATTCAGTACTTC. This gives the protein CASSPPGSNIQYF.

This clonotype was recorded a few times. V gene TRBV7-9 combines with J gene TRBJ2-5, with D perhaps matching TRBD1 (7 bases). V was cut by 3 bases and J by 5 bases, with 13 bases left in between. This CDR3 spans 14 amino acids. The V gene's germline CDR1 is SEHNR and CDR2 FQNEAQ (reference sequence). In DNA, the CDR3 is TGTGCCAGCAGCTTGGCGACAGGGAGGGAGACCCAGTACTTC. Translating gives CASSLATGRETQYF.

V usage is TRBV12-5 and J usage is TRBJ1-5; D remains ambiguous. V was pared by 1 base and J by 0 bases, with 7 bases between. This CDR3 is built from 15 residues. Germline V gene lookup returns CDR1 LGHNT and CDR2 FRNRAP. The CDR3 DNA reads as TGTGCTAGTGGTTTGGAAAGATATAGCAATCAGCCCCAGCATTTT. It encodes CASGLERYSNQPQHF.

The chain carries TRBV6-4 and TRBJ2-3, with D perhaps matching TRBD2 (5 bases). The V end lost 6 bases, the J end lost 2 bases, and 12 bases lay between the germline ends. The CDR3 length is 14 residues. Germline assignment: CDR1 MRHNA and CDR2 SNTAGT. CDR3 residues: CASSKLGLTDTQYF. The CDR3 DNA follows: TGTGCCAGCAGCAAACTAGGCCTCACAGATACGCAGTATTTT.

This clonotype has more than one count but fewer than ten. One end of the junction fails to match germline, which may point to a read error. The chain couples TRBV4-1 to TRBJ1-5; D gene unclear. CDR3 size: 14 residues. Looked up from germline, CDR1 is MGHRA and CDR2 is YSYEKL. CDR3 sequence (DNA): TGCGCCAGCAGCCAAGACAGGTCGAATCAGTCCCAGCATTTT. Residues: CASSQDRSNQSQHF.

The chain is built from TRBV28 and TRBJ2-7; D is perhaps TRBD1 (7 bases). Trimming cost V 7 bases and J 7 bases, with 17 bases left between them. The length of the CDR3 is 13 residues. Germline loops: CDR1 MDHEN, CDR2 SYDVKM. The CDR3 bases are TGTGCCAGCACCCATCAGGGGGGATTTGAGCAGTACTTC. This sequence encodes CASTHQGGFEQYF.

The CDR3 protein is CATSGPRANPTGELFF. DNA for the CDR3: TGTGCCACCAGCGGTCCCCGGGCGAATCCCACCGGGGAGCTGTTTTTT. The chain is built from TRBV15 and TRBJ2-2; D not resolved. The CDR3 runs 16 residues. The V end lost 5 bases, the J end lost 4 bases, and 17 bases lay between the germline ends. CDR1 LNHNV and CDR2 YYDKDF come from the germline V gene (reference sequence).

The table lists this clonotype with a few counts. The chain combines TRBV5-1 with TRBJ2-5, with TRBD1 identical over 9 bases. This CDR3 comprises 14 residues. Germline values: CDR1 SGHRS, CDR2 YFSETQ. The V segment lost 4 bases and the J segment 4 bases; nucleotides outside the gene matches: 5. As DNA, the CDR3 is TGCGCCAGCAGCGACGGACAGGGGACAGAGACCCAGTACTTC. Translated: CASSDGQGTETQYF.

This clonotype has a handful of counts. The rearrangement joins TRBV29-1 to TRBJ2-5; weak D call: TRBD1 (5 bases). In germline, CDR1 is SQVTM, CDR2 ANQGSEA. This CDR3 is 14 amino acids long. V was pared by 3 bases and J by 1 base, with 12 bases between. The chain's CDR3 is CSVDPNRSQETQYF. The CDR3 region has the DNA TGCAGCGTTGACCCCAACAGGAGCCAAGAGACCCAGTACTTC.

This clonotype was detected a few times. The gene calls are TRBV5-1 and TRBJ2-4; D tentatively fits TRBD1 or TRBD2 (5 bases each). The CDR3 totals 14 residues. Germline values: CDR1 SGHRS, CDR2 YFSETQ. Trimming shortened V by 6 bases and J by 1 base, and 11 bases separated the two germline ends. The CDR3 here is CASTPGGAKNIQYF. CDR3 DNA: TGCGCCAGCACCCCTGGGGGTGCCAAAAACATTCAGTACTTC.

This clonotype showed up just a few times. This chain joins TRBV7-9 and TRBJ2-5, with D possibly TRBD2 on 6 matching bases. V was trimmed by 4 bases and J by 3 bases, leaving 12 bases between them. This CDR3 is 14 amino acids long. Looked up from germline, CDR1 is SEHNR and CDR2 is FQNEAQ (reference sequence). The CDR3: CASSSRGGEETQYF. CDR3 sequence (DNA): TGTGCCAGCAGCTCCCGTGGCGGGGAAGAGACCCAGTACTTC.

This sequence joins TRBV6-1 and TRBJ1-6, with D unclear. Per the germline V gene, CDR1 is MNHNS and CDR2 is SASEGT. This CDR3 region has 13 residues. V was cut by 6 bases and J by 9 bases, with 12 bases left in between. CDR3 sequence (DNA): TGTGCCAGCAGCCCTACAGCCGGTTCACCCCTCCACTTT. Translated, it gives CASSPTAGSPLHF.

As concerns this clonotype: At one boundary the junction diverges from the germline segment, which might be a read error. The chain carries TRBV5-1 and TRBJ2-7; D uncertain. This CDR3 is built from 13 residues. CDR1 and CDR2 (germline): SGHRS, YFSETQ. The CDR3 sequence is CTSSFGRNYEQYF. Here the CDR3 DNA reads TGTACCAGCAGCTTTGGGCGGAACTACGAGCAGTACTTC.

This clonotype was detected many times. The chain employs TRBV11-2 and TRBJ2-7; 8 bases map to TRBD1. The ends lost 1 base at V and 3 bases at J; junction bases unmatched: 5. This CDR3 is built from 15 residues. Looked up from germline, CDR1 is SGHAT and CDR2 is FQNNGV. This CDR3 is CASSLAPDRDYEQYF. In DNA form, the CDR3 reads TGTGCCAGCAGCTTAGCTCCGGACAGGGACTACGAGCAGTACTTC.

There are many counts of this clonotype. The V and J genes are TRBV2 and TRBJ2-7, with 10 bases lining up with TRBD1. V lost 1 base and J lost 1; bases outside the gene matches: 1. Germline assignment: CDR1 SNHLY and CDR2 FYNNEI. This CDR3 is built from 15 residues. As DNA, the CDR3 is TGTGCCAGCAGTGAAGGGACAGGGGGATCCTACGAGCAGTACTTC. Protein sequence: CASSEGTGGSYEQYF.

At least ten counts were recorded for this clonotype. The rearrangement uses TRBV6-1 and TRBJ1-2, with D possibly matching TRBD1 (5 bases). This CDR3 contains 15 residues. CDR1 is MNHNS, CDR2 SASEGT, per germline. Trimming removed 7 bases at V and 2 bases at J, with 17 bases between. The CDR3 here is CASTLRPDTNYGYTF. CDR3 sequence (DNA): TGTGCCAGCACACTGCGTCCGGACACAAACTATGGCTACACCTTC.

The chain has TRBV29-1 and TRBJ2-6; D is undetermined. In germline, CDR1 is SQVTM, CDR2 ANQGSEA. The V and J ends lost 0 bases and 3 bases respectively, with 12 bases between them. The CDR3 has 16 amino acids. As DNA, the CDR3 is TGCAGCGTTGAAGATCGGAAGGCGGTTGGGGCCAACGTCCTGACTTTC. It encodes CSVEDRKAVGANVLTF.